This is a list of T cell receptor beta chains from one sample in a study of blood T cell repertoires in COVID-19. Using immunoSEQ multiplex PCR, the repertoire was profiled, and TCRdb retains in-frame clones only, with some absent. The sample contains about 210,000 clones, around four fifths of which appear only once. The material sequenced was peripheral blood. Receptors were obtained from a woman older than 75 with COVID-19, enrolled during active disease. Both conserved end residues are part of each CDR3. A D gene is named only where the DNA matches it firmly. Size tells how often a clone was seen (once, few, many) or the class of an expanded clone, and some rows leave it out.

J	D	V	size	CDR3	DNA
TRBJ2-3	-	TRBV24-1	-	CATSDRHTSSTDTQYF	TGTGCCACCAGTGATCGACACACCTCTAGCACAGATACGCAGTATTTT
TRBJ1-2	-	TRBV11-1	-	CASSRTDVYGYTF	TGTGCCAGCAGCCGGACAGACGTTTATGGCTACACCTTC
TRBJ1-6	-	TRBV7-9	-	CASTGRAWGALHF	TGTGCCAGCACGGGACGGGCATGGGGGGCCCTCCACTTT
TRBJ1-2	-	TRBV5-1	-	CASSPDMNYGYTF	TGCGCCAGCAGCCCTGACATGAACTATGGCTACACCTTC
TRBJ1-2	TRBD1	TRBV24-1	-	CATSDSARGRFGETYGYTF	TGTGCCACCAGTGATTCAGCCAGGGGGCGGTTTGGGGAAACCTATGGCTACACCTTC
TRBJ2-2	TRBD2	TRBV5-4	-	CASSTSGAPNTGELFF	TGTGCCAGCAGCACTAGCGGGGCCCCGAACACCGGGGAGCTGTTTTTT
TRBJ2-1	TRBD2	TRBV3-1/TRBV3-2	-	CASSQAGGSYNEQFF	TGTGCCAGCAGCCAAGCCGGGGGGTCCTACAATGAGCAGTTCTTC
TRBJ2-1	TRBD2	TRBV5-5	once	CASSLSGGPYNEQFF	TGTGCCAGCAGCCTGAGCGGGGGCCCCTACAATGAGCAGTTCTTC
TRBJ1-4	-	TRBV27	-	CASSSGTRVEKLFF	TGTGCCAGCAGCTCCGGGACAAGGGTTGAAAAACTGTTTTTT
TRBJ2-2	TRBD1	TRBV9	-	CATGQGAIAGTGELFF	TGTGCCACCGGACAGGGGGCGATTGCAGGTACCGGGGAGCTGTTTTTT
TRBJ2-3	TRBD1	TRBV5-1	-	CASSVVGTGLTQYF	TGCGCCAGCAGCGTTGTTGGGACAGGGCTTACGCAGTATTTT
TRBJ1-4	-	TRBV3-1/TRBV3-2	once	CASSQGAREKLFF	TGTGCCAGCAGCCAAGGGGCCAGGGAAAAACTGTTTTTT
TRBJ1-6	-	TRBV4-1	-	CASSPYRENSPLHF	TGCGCCAGCAGCCCCTATCGGGAAAATTCACCCCTCCACTTT
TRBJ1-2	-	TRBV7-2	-	CASSLGSGVGGYTF	TGTGCCAGCAGCTTAGGGTCAGGGGTGGGCGGCTACACCTTC
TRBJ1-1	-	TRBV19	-	CASTNGQLRNTEAFF	TGTGCCAGTACCAACGGACAGCTAAGGAACACTGAAGCTTTCTTT
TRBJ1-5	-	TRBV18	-	CASSPTDYSNQPQHF	TGTGCCAGCTCACCTACAGATTATAGCAATCAGCCCCAGCATTTT
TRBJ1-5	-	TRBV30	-	CAWSVQGRGSNQPQHF	TGTGCCTGGAGTGTACAGGGCAGGGGCAGCAATCAGCCCCAGCATTTT
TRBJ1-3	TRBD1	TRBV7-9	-	CASSWTGGSGNTIYF	TGTGCCAGCTCTTGGACAGGGGGCTCTGGAAACACCATATATTTT
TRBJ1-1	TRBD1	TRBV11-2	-	CASSSGTGTGRAFF	TGTGCCAGCAGCTCGGGAACCGGGACAGGGAGGGCTTTCTTT
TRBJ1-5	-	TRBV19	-	CASSARQTQPQHF	TGTGCCAGTAGTGCCCGACAGACTCAGCCCCAGCATTTT
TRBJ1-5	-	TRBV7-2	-	CASSRVGNQPQHF	TGTGCCAGCAGCCGGGTAGGCAATCAGCCCCAGCATTTT
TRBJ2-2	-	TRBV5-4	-	CASSLGGLRGRRTGELFF	TGTGCCAGCAGCTTAGGGGGTTTGAGGGGCCGGCGGACCGGGGAGCTGTTTTTT
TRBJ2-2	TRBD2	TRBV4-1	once	CASSQGTSGALNTGELFF	TGCGCCAGCAGCCAGGGGACTAGCGGGGCGCTGAACACCGGGGAGCTGTTTTTT